Here is one TCR beta chain with its context. Per the original methods: How many nucleated cells were present was estimated from reference gene primer amplification. Here immunoSEQ multiplex PCR was the method, and the copy in TCRdb shows in-frame clones only, minus some. That table is the source of V, J and clone size, and D and trimming were worked out from the DNA. The profile covers 90,000 to 130,000 clones, with over 80% appearing a single time and approximately 4.1% taken by the ten largest. The data originate from a study of blood T cell repertoires in COVID-19. Study in general: The study drew acute and convalescent COVID-19 samples from the United States, Italy and Spain. In each case, the material was cDNA or gDNA derived from T cells, B-cell-depleted T cells, or PBMCs.

V shed 0 bases and J shed 8 bases, with 14 bases lying between them. The CDR3 sequence is 15 residues long. Germline V gene data show CDR1 as SGHNT and CDR2 as YYREEE (reference sequence). This chain joins TRBV5-4 and TRBJ1-4; TRBD1 is a possible D gene (6 bases). The receptor was derived from a woman between 65 and 79 years old with acute or convalescent COVID-19. The sequencing input was peripheral blood. For the CDR3, the DNA is TGTGCCAGCAGCTTGGCGGGGGGCTCGGGCGAAAAACTGTTTTTT. As protein: CASSLAGGSGEKLFF.